The 23 T cell receptor beta chains given below trace back to one sample, sequenced in a study of tumour-infiltrating T cells in Burkitt lymphoma (dated by TCRdb to about 2020). The library was produced with the immunoSEQ multiplex PCR assay. TCRdb's version of the immuneACCESS table is confined to in-frame rearrangements and falls short of the full clone set. An unresolved V gene accounts for under half of the shortfall where checked; the remainder is of unknown origin. This sample is represented by roughly 15,000 clones; 80% of them were singletons. The ten largest account for over 2% of the sample. Sequencing was carried out using tumor tissue. The receptor set was obtained from a human donor with diffuse large B-cell lymphoma.

A note on this clone: Other nucleotide sequences from this sample produce the same CDR3. This chain links TRBV4-1 with TRBJ2-7, with 7 positions matching TRBD1. Trimming removed 3 bases from V and 2 bases from J; junction bases left unmatched: 7. The germline gives CDR1 MGHRA, CDR2 YSYEKL. This CDR3 region has 15 residues. The chain's CDR3 is CASSQDRDRPYEQYF. The CDR3 DNA reads as TGCGCCAGCAGCCAGGACCGGGACAGACCCTACGAGCAGTACTTC.

The chain couples TRBV5-1 to TRBJ1-4, with D perhaps matching TRBD1 (5 bases). Trimming cost V 0 bases and J 8 bases, with 11 bases left between them. The CDR3 loop spans 14 amino acids. In germline, CDR1 is SGHRS, CDR2 YFSETQ. The CDR3 reads CASSLGRAGEKLFF. CDR3 DNA sequence: TGCGCCAGCAGCTTGGGCAGGGCCGGGGAAAAACTGTTTTTT.

The table lists this clone with a count of one. This chain links TRBV19 with TRBJ2-4, with D unresolved. V shed 4 bases and J shed 5 bases, with 15 bases lying between them. This CDR3 has 15 amino acids. Germline CDR1 reads LNHDA; CDR2 reads SQIVND (reference sequence). The CDR3 DNA sequence: TGTGCCAGTAGTACCTACGGATGGCCTGAAAACATTCAGTACTTC. Its translation is CASSTYGWPENIQYF.

The CDR3 DNA reads as TGTGCCAGCAGTCTGGACAGGTTCGTTGGAAACACCATATATTTT. Residues: CASSLDRFVGNTIYF. The rearrangement links TRBV6-6 to TRBJ1-3; TRBD1 aligns across 7 bases. V shed 5 bases, J shed 3 bases, and the junction held 7 bases outside the gene matches. There are 15 residues in the CDR3. Germline-derived CDR1 and CDR2 are MNHNY and SVGAGI (reference sequence).

The chain joins TRBV29-1 to TRBJ1-3; D possibly corresponds to TRBD1 (5 bases). Trimming cost V 4 bases and J 4 bases, with 8 bases left between them. CDR1 is SQVTM, CDR2 ANQGSEA, per germline. This CDR3 spans 12 amino acids. CDR3 sequence (DNA): TGCAGCGTTGGAGGGGACGGAAACACCATATATTTT. Translated: CSVGGDGNTIYF.

This sequence joins TRBV9 and TRBJ2-3; no clear D gene. V lost 5 bases, J lost 4 bases, and 11 bases lay in between. Looked up from germline, CDR1 is SGDLS and CDR2 is YYNGEE. This CDR3 is built from 13 residues. The CDR3 protein is CASSLALADTQYF. The CDR3 DNA follows: TGTGCCAGCAGTTTAGCTCTAGCAGATACGCAGTATTTT.

The chain couples TRBV19 to TRBJ2-7; weak D call: TRBD2 (5 bases). This CDR3 contains 14 residues. V was pared by 4 bases and J by 2 bases, with 12 bases between. Per germline, CDR1 LNHDA and CDR2 SQIVND (reference sequence). The CDR3: CASSTLAGAYEQYF. CDR3 in DNA: TGTGCCAGTAGTACCCTGGCCGGGGCCTACGAGCAGTACTTC.

This chain joins TRBV19 and TRBJ1-3, with TRBD1 identical over 11 bases. The CDR3 loop spans 15 amino acids. With V trimmed by 7 bases and J by 4 bases, 6 bases remained unmatched. Germline V gene lookup returns CDR1 LNHDA and CDR2 SQIVND (reference sequence). The CDR3: CASILDRGLGNTIYF. As DNA, the CDR3 is TGTGCCAGTATCCTGGACAGGGGGCTCGGAAACACCATATATTTT.

The chain recombines TRBV13 with TRBJ2-1; D call uncertain. The germline V gene has CDR1 PRHDT and CDR2 FYEKMQ (reference sequence). The CDR3 sequence is 14 residues long. V shed 5 bases and J shed 7 bases, with 15 bases lying between them. The CDR3 region has the DNA TGTGCCAGCAGCCCACTTGGAGACTTGAATGAGCAGTTCTTC. Its protein product is CASSPLGDLNEQFF.

Only one count was recorded for this clone. This may be a read error: a much more frequent sequence differs by one nucleotide. The V call is TRBV9, the J call TRBJ2-7; TRBD1 agrees at 9 bases. This CDR3 region has 15 residues. The germline V gene has CDR1 SGDLS and CDR2 YYNGEE. The CDR3 region is CASSEGQGVFYKQYF. CDR3 sequence (DNA): TGTGCCAGCAGCGAGGGACAGGGAGTTTTCTACAAGCAGTACTTC. The entire variable domain, with the rest obtained from reference TRBV9 and TRBJ2-7, is as follows: DSGVTQTPKHLITATGQRVTLRCSPRSGDLSVYWYQQSLDQGLQFLIQYYNGEERAKGNILERFSAQQFPDLHSELNLSSLELGDSALYFCASSEGQGVFYKQYFGPGTRLTVT.

This clone was detected a few times. The rearrangement joins TRBV5-6 to TRBJ2-2; D not certain. From germline, CDR1 is SGHDT and CDR2 YYEEEE. There are 15 residues in the CDR3. The V end was cut by 0 bases, the J end by 3 bases, with 9 bases between. In nucleotides, the CDR3 is TGTGCCAGCAGCTTGGGGGGATACGACACCGGGGAGCTGTTTTTT. It is translated as CASSLGGYDTGELFF.

J is TRBJ2-7 and V is TRBV7-9; D perhaps matches TRBD1 (6 bases). V was cut by 5 bases and J by 4 bases, with 15 bases left in between. Per germline, CDR1 SEHNR and CDR2 FQNEAQ (reference sequence). The CDR3 spans 14 residues. The DNA of the CDR3 is TGTGCCAGCAGCCCCCCACAGGGCGGGTACGAGCAGTACTTC. Amino acids: CASSPPQGGYEQYF.

The chain links TRBV27 to TRBJ2-1; 12 positions agree with TRBD1. The V gene's germline CDR1 is MNHEY and CDR2 SMNVEV (reference sequence). Germline trimming cut 5 bases from V and 3 bases from J; bases unmatched to any gene: 5. The CDR3 totals 16 residues. The CDR3 DNA reads as TGTGCCAGCAGTCTTGGGACAGGGGGCTACTACAATGAGCAGTTCTTC. Translated: CASSLGTGGYYNEQFF.

This chain joins TRBV29-1 and TRBJ2-2; the match to TRBD2 covers 8 bases. With V trimmed by 4 bases and J by 1 base, 2 bases remained unmatched. Germline V lookup: CDR1 SQVTM, CDR2 ANQGSEA. The CDR3 sequence is 14 residues long. The CDR3 nucleotides read TGCAGCGTTGTACTAGCGGAGAACACCGGGGAGCTGTTTTTT. Its protein is CSVVLAENTGELFF.

The genes are TRBV15 and TRBJ2-2; D gene uncertain. Trimming left V 0 bases short and J 0 bases short, with 8 bases between. This CDR3 has 16 residues. Germline V gene lookup returns CDR1 LNHNV and CDR2 YYDKDF (reference sequence). The CDR3 region has the DNA TGTGCCACCAGCAGAGATCTGGGCGCGAACACCGGGGAGCTGTTTTTT. Translating gives CATSRDLGANTGELFF. Combining the CDR3 with reference TRBV15 and TRBJ2-2 gives the whole variable domain DAMVIQNPRYQVTQFGKPVTLSCSQTLNHNVMYWYQQKSSQAPKLLFHYYDKDFNNEADTPDNFQSRRPNTSFCFLDIRSPGLGDTAMYLCATSRDLGANTGELFFGEGSRLTVL.

V usage is TRBV4-3 and J usage is TRBJ2-1; 8 nucleotides agree with TRBD2. Germline V gene data show CDR1 as LGHNA and CDR2 as YSLEER. Trimming cost V 4 bases and J 4 bases; bases outside gene matches: 9. The CDR3 runs 16 residues. The CDR3 DNA reads as TGCGCCAGCAGCCTTAGGAGTAGCGGGGAATACAATGAGCAGTTCTTC. This sequence encodes CASSLRSSGEYNEQFF.

This chain joins TRBV7-9 and TRBJ2-7; D possibly corresponds to TRBD1 (5 bases). Trimming removed 1 base at V and 1 base at J, with 14 bases between. This CDR3 spans 16 amino acids. Germline V gene sequence: CDR1 SEHNR, CDR2 FQNEAQ (reference sequence). CDR3 in amino acids: CASSLGLSDTSYEQYF. CDR3 nucleotide sequence: TGTGCCAGCAGCTTAGGCCTCTCGGACACTTCCTACGAGCAGTACTTC.

The V call is TRBV16, the J call TRBJ1-2; weak D call: TRBD1 (5 bases). The germline V gene has CDR1 KGHSY and CDR2 FQNENV. The CDR3 consists of 12 residues. Trimming cost V 4 bases and J 6 bases, with 9 bases left between them. CDR3 protein: CASSLRQNGYTF. CDR3 nucleotides: TGTGCCAGCAGCCTTAGACAGAATGGCTACACCTTC.

The V gene is TRBV6-1, the J gene TRBJ1-1; D call uncertain. Trimming removed 7 bases from V and 10 bases from J, with 4 bases in between. This CDR3 spans 8 amino acids. The germline V gene encodes CDR1 MNHNS and CDR2 SASEGT. CDR3 DNA: TGTGCCAGCAATATAGCTTTCTTT. Translation: CASNIAFF.

This chain connects TRBV9 to TRBJ1-1; 7 nucleotides match TRBD1. The junction had 10 bases not matched to a gene; V was cut back by 4 bases and J by 10 bases. The germline gives CDR1 SGDLS, CDR2 YYNGEE. The CDR3 loop spans 13 amino acids. CDR3 in amino acids: CASSPGQFSGAFF. CDR3 nucleotide sequence: TGTGCCAGCAGCCCGGGACAGTTCTCCGGAGCTTTCTTT. The whole variable domain, remainder taken from reference TRBV9 and TRBJ1-1, is DSGVTQTPKHLITATGQRVTLRCSPRSGDLSVYWYQQSLDQGLQFLIQYYNGEERAKGNILERFSAQQFPDLHSELNLSSLELGDSALYFCASSPGQFSGAFFGQGTRLTVV.

V and J are TRBV18 and TRBJ1-4; no firm D call. CDR3 size: 13 residues. V shed 2 bases and J shed 6 bases, with 7 bases lying between them. Germline V lookup: CDR1 KGHSH, CDR2 LQKENI. For the CDR3, the DNA is TGTGCCAGCTCACCAAGGTCGGATGAAAAACTGTTTTTT. It codes for CASSPRSDEKLFF.

The chain couples TRBV15 to TRBJ1-2; D remains unclear. With 0 bases removed from V and 1 base from J, the gap between germline ends came to 3 bases. Germline loops: CDR1 LNHNV, CDR2 YYDKDF (reference sequence). This CDR3 spans 13 amino acids. The CDR3 spells CATSRENNYGYTF. The CDR3 DNA reads as TGTGCCACCAGCAGAGAAAATAACTATGGCTACACCTTC.

The V call is TRBV6-6, the J call TRBJ2-7; D uncertain. Germline lookup yields CDR1 MNHNY and CDR2 SVGAGI (reference sequence). With 6 bases removed from V and 0 bases from J, the gap between germline ends came to 9 bases. CDR3 length: 13 residues. CDR3 in amino acids: CASSPRLSYEQYF. CDR3 coding DNA: TGTGCCAGCAGCCCGCGCCTCTCCTACGAGCAGTACTTC.